This T cell receptor beta chain was retrieved from a study of T cell repertoires in cytomegalovirus infection. Study-wide context: CMV infection and matching HLA type were both indicated by public TCR beta signatures.

Ten or more counts support this clonotype. Antigen: not known. At one end, the junction sequence differs from germline, possibly due to a read error. Study-wide results and caveats: Summed frequency of public TCR beta families distinguished CMV carriers with the relevant HLA.

Germline V gives CDR1 SGHRS, CDR2 YFSETQ. The CDR3 length is 14 residues. TCRdb re-called the reads through MiXCR, storing one row per CDR3 protein. The sample carries about 300,000 distinct CDR3 sequences, about 23% recorded once. This chain connects TRBV5-1 to TRBJ1-1, with D possibly being TRBD1 (5 bases). The TCR sequence derives from a human donor in good health (CMV status not recorded). Some clones in this sample may be carry-over from other donors' samples. Specimen: PBMCs. CDR3 DNA sequence: TGTGCCAGCAGCTTGCTTAGGGGAAACACTGAAGCTTTCTTT. Residues: CASSLLRGNTEAFF.